The rows below give T cell receptor beta chains drawn from one sample of a study of blood T cell repertoires in COVID-19. Sequenced by immunoSEQ multiplex PCR; TCRdb stores in-frame clones only, minus some. The repertoire consists of 80,000 to 85,000 clones, with 85% to 90% occurring once and the leading ten covering around 5%. Sequencing was performed on peripheral blood. The receptors originated from a woman older than 75 with acute or convalescent COVID-19. Each CDR3 is given with its conserved first and last residue. D genes are given only for firm matches. Clone size appears in some rows only: once, few, many, or a class for an expanded clone.

d_call: -; v_call: TRBV18; j_call: TRBJ2-5; clone_size: -; cdr3_nt: TGTGCCAGCTCGCGCACGGGAGCCATGGAGACCCAGTACTTC; cdr3_aa: CASSRTGAMETQYF
d_call: TRBD2; v_call: TRBV7-2; j_call: TRBJ2-3; clone_size: once; cdr3_nt: TGTGCCAGCAGCCTCCGCACTAGCGGGGGGGGCACAGATACGCAGTATTTT; cdr3_aa: CASSLRTSGGGTDTQYF
d_call: TRBD2; v_call: TRBV5-4; j_call: TRBJ2-3; clone_size: -; cdr3_nt: TGTGCCAGCAGCAAGGGAGCGGGAGAGACAGATACGCAGTATTTT; cdr3_aa: CASSKGAGETDTQYF
d_call: -; v_call: TRBV11-3; j_call: TRBJ2-7; clone_size: -; cdr3_nt: TGTGCCAGCAGGGACATTGGGGAGTACTTC; cdr3_aa: CASRDIGEYF
d_call: -; v_call: TRBV7-2; j_call: TRBJ2-5; clone_size: once; cdr3_nt: TGTGCCAGCAGCCCTCGTCGAGGAGGAGAGACCCAGTACTTC; cdr3_aa: CASSPRRGGETQYF
d_call: -; v_call: TRBV5-4; j_call: TRBJ1-2; clone_size: -; cdr3_nt: TGTGCCAGCAACCCGGACAGAAGTGGATATGGCTACACCTTC; cdr3_aa: CASNPDRSGYGYTF
d_call: TRBD2; v_call: TRBV29-1; j_call: TRBJ2-7; clone_size: -; cdr3_nt: TGCAGCGTTGATGGTTTAGCGGGAGATTCCTACGAGCAGTACTTC; cdr3_aa: CSVDGLAGDSYEQYF
d_call: -; v_call: TRBV3-1/TRBV3-2; j_call: TRBJ1-4; clone_size: -; cdr3_nt: TGTGCCAGCAGCCGGGGGGGTTCGGGTGAAAAACTGTTTTTT; cdr3_aa: CASSRGGSGEKLFF
d_call: TRBD2; v_call: TRBV6-2/TRBV6-3; j_call: TRBJ2-7; clone_size: -; cdr3_nt: TGTGCCAGCAGTCTAGCGGGGGGCCTCTACGAGCAGTACTTC; cdr3_aa: CASSLAGGLYEQYF
d_call: TRBD1; v_call: TRBV5-8; j_call: TRBJ1-1; clone_size: few; cdr3_nt: TGTGCCAGCGTCAGGACAGGGGGCGGCACTGAAGCTTTCTTT; cdr3_aa: CASVRTGGGTEAFF
d_call: -; v_call: TRBV27; j_call: TRBJ2-7; clone_size: -; cdr3_nt: TGTGCCAGCAGCTTGGGGGCTAGCGGCTCCTACGAGCAGTACTTC; cdr3_aa: CASSLGASGSYEQYF
d_call: -; v_call: TRBV9; j_call: TRBJ2-5; clone_size: few; cdr3_nt: TGTGCCAGCAGCGTAGAGGGCGGGGCAGAGACCCAGTACTTC; cdr3_aa: CASSVEGGAETQYF
d_call: TRBD1; v_call: TRBV7-8; j_call: TRBJ2-7; clone_size: -; cdr3_nt: TGTGCCAGCAGCTTAGAAGGGGGCCTCTACGAGCAGTACTTC; cdr3_aa: CASSLEGGLYEQYF